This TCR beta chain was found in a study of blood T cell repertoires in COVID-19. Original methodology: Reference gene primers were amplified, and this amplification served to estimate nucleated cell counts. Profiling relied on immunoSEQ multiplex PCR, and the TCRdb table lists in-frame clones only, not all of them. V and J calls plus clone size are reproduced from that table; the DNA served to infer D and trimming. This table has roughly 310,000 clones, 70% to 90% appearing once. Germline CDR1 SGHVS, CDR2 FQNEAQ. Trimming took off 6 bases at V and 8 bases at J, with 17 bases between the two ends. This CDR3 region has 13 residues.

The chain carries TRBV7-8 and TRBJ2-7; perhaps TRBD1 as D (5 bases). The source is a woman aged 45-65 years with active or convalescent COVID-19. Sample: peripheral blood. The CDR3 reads CASSLGQGIKQYF. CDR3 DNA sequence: TGTGCCAGCAGTTTGGGTCAGGGCATTAAGCAGTACTTC.